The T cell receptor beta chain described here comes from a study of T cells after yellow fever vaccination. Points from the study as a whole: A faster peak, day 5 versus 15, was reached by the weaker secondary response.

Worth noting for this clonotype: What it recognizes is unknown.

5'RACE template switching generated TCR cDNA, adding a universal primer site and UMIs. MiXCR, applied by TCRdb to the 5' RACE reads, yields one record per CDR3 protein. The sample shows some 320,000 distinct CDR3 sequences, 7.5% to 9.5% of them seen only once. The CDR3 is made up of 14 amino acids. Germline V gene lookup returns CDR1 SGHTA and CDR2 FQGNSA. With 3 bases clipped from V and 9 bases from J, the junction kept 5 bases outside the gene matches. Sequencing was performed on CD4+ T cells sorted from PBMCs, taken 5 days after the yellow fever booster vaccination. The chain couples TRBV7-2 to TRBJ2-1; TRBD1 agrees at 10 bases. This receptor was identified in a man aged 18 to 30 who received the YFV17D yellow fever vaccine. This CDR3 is CASSLWTGGGEQFF. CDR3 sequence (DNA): TGTGCCAGCAGCTTGTGGACAGGGGGTGGTGAGCAGTTCTTC. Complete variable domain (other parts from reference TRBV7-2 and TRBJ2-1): GAGVSQSPSNKVTEKGKDVELRCDPISGHTALYWYRQSLGQGLEFLIYFQGNSAPDKSGLPSDRFSAERTGGSVSTLTIQRTQQEDSAVYLCASSLWTGGGEQFFGPGTRLTVL.